This T cell receptor (beta chain) came from a study of blood T cells in healthy people across ages. Total RNA was extracted at no less than 6 micrograms per sample. Germline CDR1 and CDR2: DFQATT and SNEGSKA (reference sequence). This CDR3 region has 11 residues. Primers used in a second PCR of roughly 6 to 11 cycles were a sample-barcoded 5' primer and a J-beta primer mix. TCRdb re-called the 5' RACE reads with MiXCR, one entry per CDR3 protein. In the table there are under 800,000 distinct CDR3 sequences, approximately 21% of which are singletons. Material: blood. The sequence came from a man aged 70 or older in good health. V and J are TRBV20-1 and TRBJ2-5, with D perhaps matching TRBD1 or TRBD2 (5 bases each). Here the CDR3 reads CRVHGGETQYF. CDR3 sequence (DNA): TGCAGGGTGCATGGGGGAGAGACCCAGTACTTC.